The clone carrying this TCR beta chain was counted a few times. Antigen unknown. TCRdb re-derived calls from the 5' RACE reads in MiXCR, one entry per CDR3 protein. The table has about 430,000 distinct CDR3 sequences, about 24% seen once. This sample was included in a study of T-cell memory formation after mild COVID-19. The CDR3 is 13 amino acids. Germline V gene lookup returns CDR1 SEHNR and CDR2 FQNEAQ (reference sequence). V lost 4 bases, J lost 4 bases, and 7 bases lay in between. Study observations and caveats: Clones that got smaller from day 15 to 85 had even CD4/CD8, while clones growing later tipped toward CD4+.

This clonotype was obtained from an adult woman who had mild COVID-19 (a few samples of this study predate the infection). Cell type and time point are not known. Specimen: PBMCs or a T cell subset sorted from them (not recorded which). J is TRBJ2-2 and V is TRBV7-9; no firm D call. CDR3 residues: CASSSKGTGELFF. DNA of the CDR3: TGTGCCAGCAGCTCGAAAGGCACCGGGGAGCTGTTTTTT.